This TCR beta chain was obtained from a study of low-dose radiotherapy and immunotherapy resistance in tumors. As for the study in general: Ipilimumab 1 mg/kg every six weeks, together with nivolumab 240 mg every two weeks, was given intravenously to patients.

Donors, who were enrolled in a single-arm phase I dose-escalation trial, received nivolumab, ipilimumab, aspirin, low-dose cyclophosphamide and low-dose radiotherapy. TRAV- and TRBV-specific primers, spanning alpha and beta chains, primed first-strand cDNA. The authors amplified TCRs for about 20 PCR cycles with a constant-region primer and a V-primer adapter. In vitro transcription was used to amplify the isolated mRNA. A single record per CDR3 protein comes from TCRdb applying MiXCR to the reads. The sample has 15,000 to 20,000 distinct CDR3 sequences, roughly 70% seen once. V lost 3 bases to trimming and J lost 2 bases, with 20 bases between them. Germline CDR1 reads KGHSH; CDR2 reads LQKENI. The CDR3 runs to 17 residues.

The chain recombines TRBV18 with TRBJ2-7; D is perhaps TRBD1 (6 bases). The clonotype comes from a human donor with advanced metastatic prostate, ovarian, gallbladder or colorectal cancer (not recorded which). This table probably holds off-target reads from a library built for another chain. The CDR3, as DNA: TGTGCCAGCTCACCGCGACAGGCACAACTAAATCCCTACGAGCAGTACTTC. It specifies CASSPRQAQLNPYEQYF.